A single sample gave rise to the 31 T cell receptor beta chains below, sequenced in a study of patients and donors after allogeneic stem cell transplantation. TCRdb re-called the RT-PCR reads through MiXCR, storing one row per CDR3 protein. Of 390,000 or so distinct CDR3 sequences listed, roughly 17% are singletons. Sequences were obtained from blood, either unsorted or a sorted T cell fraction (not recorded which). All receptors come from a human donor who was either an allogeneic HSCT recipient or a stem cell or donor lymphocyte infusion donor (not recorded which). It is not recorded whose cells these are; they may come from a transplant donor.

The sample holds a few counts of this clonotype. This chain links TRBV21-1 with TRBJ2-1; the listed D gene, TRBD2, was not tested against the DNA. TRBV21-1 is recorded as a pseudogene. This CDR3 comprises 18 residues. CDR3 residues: CASSCSGRALLLYNEQFF. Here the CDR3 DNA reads TGTGCCAGCAGCTGTAGCGGGAGGGCCCTCCTCCTTTACAATGAGCAGTTCTTC.

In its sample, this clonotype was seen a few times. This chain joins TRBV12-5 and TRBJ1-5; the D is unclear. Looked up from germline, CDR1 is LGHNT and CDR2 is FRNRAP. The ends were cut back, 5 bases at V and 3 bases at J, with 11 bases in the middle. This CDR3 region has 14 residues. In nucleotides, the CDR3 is TGTGCTAGTGGTAGTAACCCCAACAATCAGCCCCAGCATTTT. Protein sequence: CASGSNPNNQPQHF.

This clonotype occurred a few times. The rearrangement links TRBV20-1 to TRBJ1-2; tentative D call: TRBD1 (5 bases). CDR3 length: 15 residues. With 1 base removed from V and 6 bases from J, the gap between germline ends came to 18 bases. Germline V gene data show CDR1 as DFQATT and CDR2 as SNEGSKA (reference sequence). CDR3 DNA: TGCAGTGCTAGAGGACGGGACTCAGGATCCCATGGCTACACCTTC. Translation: CSARGRDSGSHGYTF.

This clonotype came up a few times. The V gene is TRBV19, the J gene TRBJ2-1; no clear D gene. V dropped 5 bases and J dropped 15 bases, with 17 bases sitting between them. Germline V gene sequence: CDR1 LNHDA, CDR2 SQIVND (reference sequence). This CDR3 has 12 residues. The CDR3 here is CASSPISHGLFF. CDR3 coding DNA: TGTGCCAGTAGTCCAATCAGCCACGGGCTGTTCTTC.

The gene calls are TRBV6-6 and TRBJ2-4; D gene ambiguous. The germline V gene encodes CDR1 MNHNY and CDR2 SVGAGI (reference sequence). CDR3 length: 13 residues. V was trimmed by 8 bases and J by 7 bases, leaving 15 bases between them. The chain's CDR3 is CASRTKTANIQYF. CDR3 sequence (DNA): TGTGCCAGCCGAACCAAGACGGCCAACATTCAGTACTTC.

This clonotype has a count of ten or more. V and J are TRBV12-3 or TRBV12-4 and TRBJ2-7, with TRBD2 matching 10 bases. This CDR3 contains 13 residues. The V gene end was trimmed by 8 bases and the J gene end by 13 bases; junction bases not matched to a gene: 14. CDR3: CASWIAGGSTIYF. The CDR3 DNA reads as TGTGCCAGCTGGATAGCGGGAGGCTCTACAATTTACTTC.

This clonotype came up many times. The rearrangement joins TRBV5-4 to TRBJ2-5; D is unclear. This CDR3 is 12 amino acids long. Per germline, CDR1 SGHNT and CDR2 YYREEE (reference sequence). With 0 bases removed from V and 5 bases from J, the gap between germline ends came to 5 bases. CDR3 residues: CASSLAKETQYF. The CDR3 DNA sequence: TGTGCCAGCAGCTTGGCTAAGGAGACCCAGTACTTC.

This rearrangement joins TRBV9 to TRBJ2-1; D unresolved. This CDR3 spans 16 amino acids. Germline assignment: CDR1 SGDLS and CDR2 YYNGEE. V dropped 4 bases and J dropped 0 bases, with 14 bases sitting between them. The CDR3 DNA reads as TGTGCCAGCAGCCCTACTATGGTAATCTCCTACAATGAGCAGTTCTTC. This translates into CASSPTMVISYNEQFF.

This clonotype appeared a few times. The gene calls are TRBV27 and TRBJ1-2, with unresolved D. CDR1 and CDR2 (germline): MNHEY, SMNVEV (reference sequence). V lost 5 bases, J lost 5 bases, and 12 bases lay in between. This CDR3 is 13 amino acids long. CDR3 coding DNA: TGTGCCAGCAGTCCTACCTCCTGGTATGGCTACACCTTC. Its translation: CASSPTSWYGYTF.

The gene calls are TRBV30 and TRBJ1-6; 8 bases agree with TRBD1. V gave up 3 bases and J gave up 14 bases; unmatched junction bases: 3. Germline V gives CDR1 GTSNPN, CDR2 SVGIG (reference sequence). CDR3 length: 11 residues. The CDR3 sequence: CAWSGTGSLHF. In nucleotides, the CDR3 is TGTGCCTGGAGCGGGACAGGATCCCTCCACTTT.

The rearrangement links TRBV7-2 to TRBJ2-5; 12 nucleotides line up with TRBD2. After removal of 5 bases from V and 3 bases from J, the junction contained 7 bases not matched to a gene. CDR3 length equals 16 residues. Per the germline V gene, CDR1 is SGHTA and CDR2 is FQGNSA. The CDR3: CASSITSGGRKETQYF. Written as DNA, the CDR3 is TGTGCCAGCAGCATAACTAGCGGGGGGAGGAAAGAGACCCAGTACTTC.

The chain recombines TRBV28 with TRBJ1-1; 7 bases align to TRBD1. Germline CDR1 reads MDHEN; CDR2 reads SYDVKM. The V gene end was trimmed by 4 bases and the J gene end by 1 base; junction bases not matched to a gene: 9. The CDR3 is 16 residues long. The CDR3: CASSSYRQGPNTEAFF. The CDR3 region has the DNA TGTGCCAGCAGTTCCTACCGACAGGGACCGAACACTGAAGCTTTCTTT.

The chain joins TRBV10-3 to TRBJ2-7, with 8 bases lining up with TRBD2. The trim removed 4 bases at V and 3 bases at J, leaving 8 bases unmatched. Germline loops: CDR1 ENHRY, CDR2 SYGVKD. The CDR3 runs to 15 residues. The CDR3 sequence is CAISAPGGGFYEQYF. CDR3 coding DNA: TGTGCCATCAGTGCCCCCGGCGGGGGGTTCTACGAGCAGTACTTC.

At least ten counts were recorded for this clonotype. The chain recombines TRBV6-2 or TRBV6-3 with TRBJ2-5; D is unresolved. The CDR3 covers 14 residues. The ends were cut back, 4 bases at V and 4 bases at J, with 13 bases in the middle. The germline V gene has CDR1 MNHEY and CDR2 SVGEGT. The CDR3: CASSSGSEAETQYF. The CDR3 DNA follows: TGTGCCAGCAGTTCGGGCAGTGAGGCAGAGACCCAGTACTTC.

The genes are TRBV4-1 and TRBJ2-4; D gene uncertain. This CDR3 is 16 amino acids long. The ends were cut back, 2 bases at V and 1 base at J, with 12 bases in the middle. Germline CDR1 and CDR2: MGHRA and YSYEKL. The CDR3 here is CASSQLITTAKNIQYF. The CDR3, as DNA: TGCGCCAGCAGCCAACTTATTACAACCGCCAAAAACATTCAGTACTTC.

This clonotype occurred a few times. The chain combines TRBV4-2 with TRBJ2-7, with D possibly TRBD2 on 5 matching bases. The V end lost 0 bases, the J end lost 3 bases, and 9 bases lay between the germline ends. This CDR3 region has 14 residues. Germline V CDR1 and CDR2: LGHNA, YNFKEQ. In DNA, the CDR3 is TGTGCCAGCAGCCAAGATCGGGATCGCTACGAGCAGTACTTC. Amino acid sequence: CASSQDRDRYEQYF.

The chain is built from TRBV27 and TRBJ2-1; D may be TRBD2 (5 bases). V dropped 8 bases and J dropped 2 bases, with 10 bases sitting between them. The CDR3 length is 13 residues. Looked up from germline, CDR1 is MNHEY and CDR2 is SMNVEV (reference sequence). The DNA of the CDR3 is TGTGCCAGCGCGGGTAGCCCCTACAATGAGCAGTTCTTC. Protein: CASAGSPYNEQFF.

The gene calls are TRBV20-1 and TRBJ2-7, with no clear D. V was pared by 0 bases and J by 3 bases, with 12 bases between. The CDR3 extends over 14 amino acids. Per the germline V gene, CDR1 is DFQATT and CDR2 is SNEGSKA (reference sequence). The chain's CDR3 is CSARDPRSSYEQYF. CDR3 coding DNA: TGCAGTGCTAGAGATCCCAGATCCAGCTACGAGCAGTACTTC.

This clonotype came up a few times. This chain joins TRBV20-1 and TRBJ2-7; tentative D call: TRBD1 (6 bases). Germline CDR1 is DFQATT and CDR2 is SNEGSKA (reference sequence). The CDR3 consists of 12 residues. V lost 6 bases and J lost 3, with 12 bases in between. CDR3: CSAVGQLYEQYF. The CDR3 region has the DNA TGCAGTGCAGTCGGACAGCTCTACGAGCAGTACTTC.

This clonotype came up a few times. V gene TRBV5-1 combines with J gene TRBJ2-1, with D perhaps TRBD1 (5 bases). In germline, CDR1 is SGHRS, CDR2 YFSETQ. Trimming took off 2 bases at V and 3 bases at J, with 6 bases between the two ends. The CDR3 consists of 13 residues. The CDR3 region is CASSFDSYNEQFF. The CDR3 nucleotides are TGCGCCAGCAGCTTTGACAGCTACAATGAGCAGTTCTTC. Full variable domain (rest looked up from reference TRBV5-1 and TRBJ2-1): KAGVTQTPRYLIKTRGQQVTLSCSPISGHRSVSWYQQTPGQGLQFLFEYFSETQRNKGNFPGRFSGRQFSNSRSEMNVSTLELGDSALYLCASSFDSYNEQFFGPGTRLTVL.

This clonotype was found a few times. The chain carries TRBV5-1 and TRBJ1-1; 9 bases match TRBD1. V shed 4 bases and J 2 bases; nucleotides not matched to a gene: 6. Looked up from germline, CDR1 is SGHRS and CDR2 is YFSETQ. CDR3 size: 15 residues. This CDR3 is CASSAGTGINTEAFF. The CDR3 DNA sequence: TGCGCCAGCAGCGCCGGGACAGGGATAAACACTGAAGCTTTCTTT.

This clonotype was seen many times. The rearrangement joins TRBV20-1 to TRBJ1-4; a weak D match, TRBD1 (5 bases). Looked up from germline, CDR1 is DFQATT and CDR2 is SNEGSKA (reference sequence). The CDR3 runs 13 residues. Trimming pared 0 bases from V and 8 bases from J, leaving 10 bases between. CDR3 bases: TGCAGTGCTAGAGATCGGGGCGGAGAAAAACTGTTTTTT. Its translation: CSARDRGGEKLFF.

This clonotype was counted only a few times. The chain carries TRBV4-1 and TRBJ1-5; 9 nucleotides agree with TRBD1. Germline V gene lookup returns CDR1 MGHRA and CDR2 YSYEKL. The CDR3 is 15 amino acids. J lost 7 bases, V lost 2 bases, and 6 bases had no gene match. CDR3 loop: CASSQNRGPGQPQHF. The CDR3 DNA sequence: TGCGCCAGCAGCCAAAACAGGGGGCCGGGGCAGCCCCAGCATTTT.

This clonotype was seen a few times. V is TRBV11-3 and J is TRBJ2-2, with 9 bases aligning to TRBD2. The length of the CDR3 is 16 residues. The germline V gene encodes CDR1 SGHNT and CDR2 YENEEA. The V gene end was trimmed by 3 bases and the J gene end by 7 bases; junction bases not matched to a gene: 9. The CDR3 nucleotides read TGTGCCAGCAGCTTCTTTAGCGGGAGAGTCATCGGGGAGCTGTTTTTT. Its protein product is CASSFFSGRVIGELFF.

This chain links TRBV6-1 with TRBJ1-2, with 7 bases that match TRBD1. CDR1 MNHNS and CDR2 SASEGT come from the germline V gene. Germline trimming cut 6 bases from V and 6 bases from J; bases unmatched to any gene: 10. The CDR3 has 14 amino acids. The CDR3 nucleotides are TGTGCCAGCAGGACAGGGAGGTGCAACCATGGCTACACCTTC. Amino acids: CASRTGRCNHGYTF.

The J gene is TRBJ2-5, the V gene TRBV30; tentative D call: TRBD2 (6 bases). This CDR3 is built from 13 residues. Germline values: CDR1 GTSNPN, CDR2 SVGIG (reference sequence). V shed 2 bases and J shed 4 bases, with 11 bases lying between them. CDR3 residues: CAWSKTSSETQYF. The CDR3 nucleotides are TGTGCCTGGAGTAAGACTAGTTCAGAGACCCAGTACTTC.

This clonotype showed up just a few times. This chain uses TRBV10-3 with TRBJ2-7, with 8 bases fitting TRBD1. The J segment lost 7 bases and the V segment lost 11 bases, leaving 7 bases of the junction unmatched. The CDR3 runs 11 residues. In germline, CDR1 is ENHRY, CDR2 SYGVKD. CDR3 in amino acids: CASRGPREQYF. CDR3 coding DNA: TGTGCCTCCAGGGGGCCGAGGGAGCAGTACTTC.

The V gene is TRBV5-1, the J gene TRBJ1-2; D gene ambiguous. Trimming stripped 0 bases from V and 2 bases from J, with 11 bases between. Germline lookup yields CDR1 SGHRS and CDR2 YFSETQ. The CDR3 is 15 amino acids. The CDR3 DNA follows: TGCGCCAGCAGCTTGGTTTTCAGTATAAACTATGGCTACACCTTC. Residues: CASSLVFSINYGYTF.

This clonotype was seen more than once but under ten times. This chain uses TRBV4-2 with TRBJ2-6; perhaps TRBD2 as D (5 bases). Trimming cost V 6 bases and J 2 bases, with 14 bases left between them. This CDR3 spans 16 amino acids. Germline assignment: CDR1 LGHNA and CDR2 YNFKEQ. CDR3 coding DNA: TGTGCCAGCAGACTCAACACGGGGACTGGGGCCAACGTCCTGACTTTC. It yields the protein CASRLNTGTGANVLTF.

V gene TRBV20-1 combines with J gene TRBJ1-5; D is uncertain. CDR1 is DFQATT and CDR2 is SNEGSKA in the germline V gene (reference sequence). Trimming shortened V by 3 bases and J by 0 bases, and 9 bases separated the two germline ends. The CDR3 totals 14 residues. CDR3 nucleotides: TGCAGTGCTAGCCCAGGTTATAGCAATCAGCCCCAGCATTTT. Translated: CSASPGYSNQPQHF.

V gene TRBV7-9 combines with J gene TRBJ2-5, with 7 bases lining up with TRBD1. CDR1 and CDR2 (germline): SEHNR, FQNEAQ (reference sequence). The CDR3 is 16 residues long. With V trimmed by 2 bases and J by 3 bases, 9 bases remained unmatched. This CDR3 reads CASSLTPGTVKETQYF. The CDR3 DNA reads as TGTGCCAGCAGCTTAACCCCCGGGACAGTCAAAGAGACCCAGTACTTC.